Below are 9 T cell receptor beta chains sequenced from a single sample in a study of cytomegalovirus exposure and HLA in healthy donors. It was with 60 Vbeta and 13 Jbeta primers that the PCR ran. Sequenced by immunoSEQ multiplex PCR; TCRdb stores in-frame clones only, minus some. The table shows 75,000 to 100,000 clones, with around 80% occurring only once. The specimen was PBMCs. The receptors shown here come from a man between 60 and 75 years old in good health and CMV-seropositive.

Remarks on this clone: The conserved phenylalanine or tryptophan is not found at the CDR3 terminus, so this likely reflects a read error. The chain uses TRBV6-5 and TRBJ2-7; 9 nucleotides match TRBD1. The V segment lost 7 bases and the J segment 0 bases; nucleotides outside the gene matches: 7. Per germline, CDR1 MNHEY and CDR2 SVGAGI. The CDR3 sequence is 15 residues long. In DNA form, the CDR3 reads TGTGCCAGCAACCAGAGGGGACAGGGCTCCTACGAGCAGTACCTC. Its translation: CASNQRGQGSYEQYL.

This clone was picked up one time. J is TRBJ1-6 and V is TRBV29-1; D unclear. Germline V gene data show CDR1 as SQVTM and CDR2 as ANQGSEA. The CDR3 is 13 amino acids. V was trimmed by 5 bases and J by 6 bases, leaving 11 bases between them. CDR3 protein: CSVNDGVNSPLHF. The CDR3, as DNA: TGCAGCGTTAATGACGGGGTTAATTCACCCCTCCACTTT.

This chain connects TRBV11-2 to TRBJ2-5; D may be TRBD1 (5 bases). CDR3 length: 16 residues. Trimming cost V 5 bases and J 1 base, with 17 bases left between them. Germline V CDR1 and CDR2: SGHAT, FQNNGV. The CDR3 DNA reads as TGTGCCAGCAGCCCCATAAGGGGTTTAAGCCAAGAGACCCAGTACTTC. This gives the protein CASSPIRGLSQETQYF.

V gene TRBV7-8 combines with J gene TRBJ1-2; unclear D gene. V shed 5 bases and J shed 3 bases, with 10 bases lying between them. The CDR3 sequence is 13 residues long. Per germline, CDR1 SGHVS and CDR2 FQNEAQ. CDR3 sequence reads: CASSPDGDYGYTF. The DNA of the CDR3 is TGTGCCAGCAGCCCGGACGGGGACTATGGCTACACCTTC.

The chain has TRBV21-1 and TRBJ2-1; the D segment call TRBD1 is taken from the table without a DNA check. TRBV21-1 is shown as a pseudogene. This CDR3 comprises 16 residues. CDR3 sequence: CASSKAGQANFNEQFF. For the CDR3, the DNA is TGTGCCAGCAGCAAAGCGGGACAGGCGAATTTCAATGAGCAGTTCTTC.

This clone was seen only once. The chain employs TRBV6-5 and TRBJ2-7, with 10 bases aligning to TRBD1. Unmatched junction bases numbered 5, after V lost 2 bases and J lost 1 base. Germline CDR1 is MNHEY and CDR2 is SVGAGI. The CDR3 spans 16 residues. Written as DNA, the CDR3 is TGTGCCAGCAGTTACAGAGGGGGACAGGGGTCCTACGAGCAGTACTTC. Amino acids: CASSYRGGQGSYEQYF.

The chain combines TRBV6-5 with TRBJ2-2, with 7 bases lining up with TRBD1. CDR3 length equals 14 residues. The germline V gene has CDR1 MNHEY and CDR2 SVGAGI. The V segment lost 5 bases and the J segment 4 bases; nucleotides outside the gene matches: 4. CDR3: CASSRSGGTGELFF. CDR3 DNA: TGTGCCAGCAGTCGCTCAGGGGGCACCGGGGAGCTGTTTTTT.

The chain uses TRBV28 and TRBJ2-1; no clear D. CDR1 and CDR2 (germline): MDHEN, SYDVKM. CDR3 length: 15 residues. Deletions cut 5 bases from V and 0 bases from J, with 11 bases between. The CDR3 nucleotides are TGTGCCAGCAGTGTTCGACGGAGCTCCTACAATGAGCAGTTCTTC. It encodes CASSVRRSSYNEQFF.

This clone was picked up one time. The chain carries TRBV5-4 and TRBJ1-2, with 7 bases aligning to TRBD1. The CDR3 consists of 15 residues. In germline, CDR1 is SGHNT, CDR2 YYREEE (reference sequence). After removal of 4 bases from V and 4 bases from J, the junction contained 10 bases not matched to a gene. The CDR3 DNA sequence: TGTGCCAGCAGCCCCCGGGAGGGGGCGAGCTATGGCTACACCTTC. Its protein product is CASSPREGASYGYTF.